The clone carrying this TCR beta chain was recorded at least ten times. Its target is not known. This record comes from a study of T cell repertoires in cytomegalovirus infection. The overall study: Use of recently identified HLA-C-restricted and well-studied HLA-B-restricted CMV epitopes was part of the study. General study results and limits: The study found HLA-C-restricted CMV-specific TCR beta clonotypes dominating the ex vivo response.

TCRdb redid the calling of the reads with MiXCR, one entry per CDR3 protein. Of a few hundred thousand distinct CDR3 sequences detected, roughly 21% appear once; the ten largest clones hold roughly 19%. The sequence derives from a human donor in good health (CMV status not recorded). Some clones in this sample may be carry-over from other donors' samples. Sequenced material: cultured PBMCs, taken from culture after CMV antigen stimulation.

CDR3 region: CASSLDEVAGAYEQYF. The CDR3, as DNA: TGTGCCAGCAGCTTAGATGAGGTAGCGGGAGCCTACGAGCAGTACTTC. The chain links TRBV7-2 to TRBJ2-7; 9 bases match TRBD2. Germline CDR1 and CDR2: SGHTA and FQGNSA. V lost 1 base, J lost 2 bases, and 6 bases stayed unmatched. This CDR3 region has 16 residues.